Described below is a single T cell receptor beta chain sequence and its context. Its antigen is as yet unknown. The sample belongs to a study of PD-1 blockade in classical Hodgkin lymphoma. Study conclusions and caveats: There remain no defined causes for the repertoire differences, which possibly reflect disease activity or prior therapy. Patients who began taking nivolumab under 1 year after ASCT were left out.

Clones were read by immunoSEQ multiplex PCR, and TCRdb kept only the in-frame ones, dropping some. This table holds roughly 30,000 clones, around 80% found once. Time point: cycle 4 day 1 (C4D1), after around six weeks of nivolumab. Every patient was affected by relapse after autologous stem cell transplantation, while exposure to brentuximab vedotin was not uniform. It was by magnetic negative selection that CD4+ T cells were purified from thawed PBMCs. J was trimmed by 3 bases and V by 2 bases; bases with no gene match: 15. The CDR3 is made up of 18 amino acids. Germline-derived CDR1 and CDR2 are SGDLS and YYNGEE.

The sequencing here drew on CD4+ T cells from blood, taken before the fourth cycle of nivolumab. This receptor was taken from a human donor with classical Hodgkin lymphoma. V usage is TRBV9 and J usage is TRBJ2-3, with 7 bases aligning to TRBD2. CDR3 DNA sequence: TGTGCCAGCAGCGTTGGGGTAGCGGGCCCCGCCGTGACAGATACGCAGTATTTT. This translates into CASSVGVAGPAVTDTQYF.